Listed below are T cell receptor beta chains from one sample, sequenced in a study of sequential checkpoint blockade in melanoma. Profiling relied on immunoSEQ multiplex PCR, and the TCRdb table lists in-frame clones only, not all of them. The data contain more than 30,000 clones, 65% to 90% of them singletons. Sequencing was performed on CD8+ T cells sorted from blood (inferred from file names), taken from a patient given nivolumab and ipilimumab in sequence. The receptors were gathered from a human donor with melanoma. Each CDR3 is given without its conserved first and last residue. Fields, in order: J gene, D gene, V gene, CDR3 protein. The D gene is left open where the match is weak.

TRBJ1-2 TRBD1 TRBV7-2 ASSYDRAPNYGYT
TRBJ2-6 TRBD1 TRBV6-1 ASSEGRDRGRAGANVLT
TRBJ2-6 - TRBV7-2 ASSLPGANVLT
- - TRBV5-1 ASSPIRAIWGTEQY
TRBJ1-1 - TRBV5-1 ASSFGGTEAF
TRBJ2-7 TRBD1 TRBV6-1 ASSIGTGDYEQY
TRBJ1-1 - TRBV4-2 ASSQAQGGGTEAF
TRBJ1-3 - TRBV15 ATSRDRGAGNTIY
TRBJ2-5 TRBD2 TRBV7-2 ASSLARGGIKETQY
TRBJ2-7 TRBD2 TRBV27 ASSLGAGGTYEQY
TRBJ1-2 - TRBV5-4 ASSFGGPYGYT
TRBJ2-5 - TRBV11-1 ASSPRGEWEETQY
TRBJ2-7 TRBD2 TRBV5-6 ASSRGLAGVHRSYEQY
TRBJ2-5 TRBD1 TRBV5-5 ASSLMQGVPRTQY
TRBJ1-1 - TRBV6-5 ASSYEVNTEAF
TRBJ2-1 TRBD2 TRBV2 ASGSGTGGLAGGSSYNEQF
TRBJ1-1 TRBD1 TRBV18 ASSQTGTGVSTEAF
TRBJ1-5 TRBD1 TRBV27 ASRTSGTGVNQPQH
TRBJ2-7 TRBD2 TRBV27 ASSNSAGVISYEQY
TRBJ2-1 TRBD1 TRBV27 AGSFGTGTGRRDEQF
TRBJ2-7 TRBD2 TRBV19 ASSPGLAGTYEQY